The source of this T cell receptor (beta chain) is a study of early T cells in non-severe SARS-CoV-2 infection. Overall study: Chains from this unsorted whole-blood bulk RNA could not be paired.

Individual cDNA molecules were tagged with unique molecular identifiers, the study reported. MiXCR, run by TCRdb on the 5' RACE reads, gives a single entry per CDR3 protein. The sample includes 70,000 or so distinct CDR3 sequences, approximately 15% of them seen just once. Study-wide results and caveats: Private and CD4 specificities were missed by VDJdb matching, skewed to anti-spike CD8.

Deletions cut 5 bases from V and 6 bases from J, with 15 bases between. The CDR3 sequence is 13 residues long. The germline gives CDR1 GTSNPN, CDR2 SVGIG (reference sequence). This clonotype was found a few times. The antigen is undetermined. The chain carries TRBV30 and TRBJ2-3; D is possibly TRBD2 (6 bases). This TCR derives from an adult who was a healthcare worker with PCR-confirmed SARS-CoV-2 infection or an uninfected control (not recorded which). Sequencing input: whole blood. CDR3 coding DNA: TGTGCCTGGTTGAACGGGGGTGAGGATACGCAGTATTTT. Amino acids: CAWLNGGEDTQYF.